This is a list of T cell receptor beta chains from one sample in a study of identical twins. MiXCR was run by TCRdb on the 5' RACE reads, yielding one entry per CDR3 protein. The sample carries about 720,000 distinct CDR3 sequences, 15% to 20% recorded once. The same sample was also used in a study of T cells expressing NK-cell markers.

The sequenced material came from PBMCs. All receptors derive from a woman between 18 and 29 years old in good health. Both conserved end residues are part of each CDR3. Fields, in order: CDR3 DNA, CDR3 protein, clone size, CDR3 length, J gene, V gene, D gene. The D gene is left open where the match is weak. Only part of the rows carry a size: once, few, many, or a class if the clone is expanded.

TGTGCCAGCAGTTTTCGGGTGGGCCCTGGGCAGTTCTTC | CASSFRVGPGQFF | NA | 13 | TRBJ2-1 | TRBV12-3/TRBV12-4 | NA
TGCGCCAGCAGCCGCGAATACGGACAGGGGTTCAATGAGCAGTTCTTC | CASSREYGQGFNEQFF | NA | 16 | TRBJ2-1 | TRBV4-3 | TRBD1
TGCAGTGCCCTTCCCCCCACAGGGATAAATTCCTACGAGCAGTACTTC | CSALPPTGINSYEQYF | NA | 16 | TRBJ2-7 | TRBV20-1 | NA
TGCGCCAGCAGCCGGGACACCTACACCGGGGAGCTGTTTTTT | CASSRDTYTGELFF | NA | 14 | TRBJ2-2 | TRBV10-1 | NA
TGCAGTCTGCGAGGAGACGAAGCTTTCTTT | CSLRGDEAFF | NA | 10 | TRBJ1-1 | TRBV20-1 | NA
TGTGCCAGCAGTGAATTAGGGACCGGGGCCAACGTCCTGACTTTC | CASSELGTGANVLTF | NA | 15 | TRBJ2-6 | TRBV25-1 | NA
TGCGCCAGCAGCCAGGATAGCGGGAGCCCCTACGAGCAGTACTTC | CASSQDSGSPYEQYF | NA | 15 | TRBJ2-7 | TRBV4-1 | TRBD2
TGCGCCAGCAGCCAAGTCAGGTCGCAGGGGCACTCACCCCTCCACTTT | CASSQVRSQGHSPLHF | NA | 16 | TRBJ1-6 | TRBV4-3 | NA
TGCAGCGTTGAAGAGAACGGGGCACCCAATGAGCAGTTCTTC | CSVEENGAPNEQFF | few | 14 | TRBJ2-1 | TRBV29-1 | NA
TGTGCCAGCTCACCATGGGGACAGCTATACGAGCAGTACTTC | CASSPWGQLYEQYF | few | 14 | TRBJ2-7 | TRBV18 | TRBD1
TGCGCCAGCAGCTTTAGTGACTACGACGAGCAGTACTTC | CASSFSDYDEQYF | NA | 13 | TRBJ2-7 | TRBV5-1 | NA
TGTGCCAGCAGTTACTACTCGGTCTCCGCCCCCAATGAGCAGTTCTTC | CASSYYSVSAPNEQFF | few | 16 | TRBJ2-1 | TRBV6-2/TRBV6-3 | NA
TGTGCCAGCAGTTATGGAGTAGCGGGGTACAATGAGCAGTTCTTC | CASSYGVAGYNEQFF | few | 15 | TRBJ2-1 | TRBV6-5 | TRBD2
TGTGCCAGCAGCTTAGAAGGGACCGGGACCAAGCAGTATTTT | CASSLEGTGTKQYF | NA | 14 | TRBJ2-3 | TRBV13 | NA
TGCAGTGCTCGGGCCCCCGAGAGCGGGAGGCCCCGAGAGCAGTTCTTC | CSARAPESGRPREQFF | NA | 16 | TRBJ2-1 | TRBV20-1 | TRBD2
TGTGCCAGCAGCCCCAGACGTGGCAGCACTTACACTGAAGCTTTCTTT | CASSPRRGSTYTEAFF | few | 16 | TRBJ1-1 | TRBV7-9 | NA
TGCGCCAGCAGCCAAGATGAAGGGGAGGCCTACAATGAGCAGTTCTTC | CASSQDEGEAYNEQFF | NA | 16 | TRBJ2-1 | TRBV4-3 | NA
TGCAGTGCTAGGAGAGGACGGGCGAGAGGAGAGACCCAGTACTTC | CSARRGRARGETQYF | NA | 15 | TRBJ2-5 | TRBV20-1 | NA
TGCAGTGCTAGAAAGCGCATCGCGAACACCGGGGAGCTGTTTTTT | CSARKRIANTGELFF | few | 15 | TRBJ2-2 | TRBV20-1 | NA
TGTGCCAGCAGTTACCGCACCCCGGGACTAGCGGGCGAGACCCAGTACTTC | CASSYRTPGLAGETQYF | NA | 17 | TRBJ2-5 | TRBV6-5 | TRBD2
TGTGCCAGCAGCCAAACCGGGACTAGCGGATACAATGAGCAGTTCTTC | CASSQTGTSGYNEQFF | NA | 16 | TRBJ2-1 | TRBV7-2 | TRBD2
TGTGCCAGCTCCATCGGGCTAGCGAGTGTAAGTGAGCAGTTCTTC | CASSIGLASVSEQFF | few | 15 | TRBJ2-1 | TRBV12-3/TRBV12-4 | NA
TGTGCCAGCAGCTTAGCTCCTAGCGGGGGCGGGGAGCAGTACTTC | CASSLAPSGGGEQYF | NA | 15 | TRBJ2-7 | TRBV7-2 | TRBD2
TGTGCCTGGAGTGTGGGGCTCCCGAACACTGAAGCTTTCTTT | CAWSVGLPNTEAFF | few | 14 | TRBJ1-1 | TRBV30 | NA
TGCAGCGTGCTCTATGGGGGGCACACCGGGGAGCTGTTTTTT | CSVLYGGHTGELFF | few | 14 | TRBJ2-2 | TRBV29-1 | NA
TGCAGTGCTAGAGGGACCCACCAAGAGACCCAGTACTTC | CSARGTHQETQYF | few | 13 | TRBJ2-5 | TRBV20-1 | NA
TGCAGTGCCATCGACGTGGGGGGCACAGATACGCAGTATTTT | CSAIDVGGTDTQYF | few | 14 | TRBJ2-3 | TRBV20-1 | NA
TGCAGCGTTCGATCGGAGACAGGGCGCTATGGCTACACCTTC | CSVRSETGRYGYTF | few | 14 | TRBJ1-2 | TRBV29-1 | TRBD1
TGCAGCGTTGACGGGACAGGTCAAGAGACCCAGTACTTC | CSVDGTGQETQYF | few | 13 | TRBJ2-5 | TRBV29-1 | TRBD1
TGTGCCAGCAGCCCCTTCCATGGCTACACCTTC | CASSPFHGYTF | NA | 11 | TRBJ1-2 | TRBV5-5 | NA
TGCAGTGCAACCGGGACTAGCGGGACGAATGAGCAGTTCTTC | CSATGTSGTNEQFF | NA | 14 | TRBJ2-1 | TRBV20-1 | TRBD2
TGTGCCAGCAGCCAAGATGTCCAGGTGAATTCACCCCTCCACTTT | CASSQDVQVNSPLHF | few | 15 | TRBJ1-6 | TRBV14 | NA
TGCGCCAGCAGCTTGGTGCCGTACTACTCTGGAAACACCATATATTTT | CASSLVPYYSGNTIYF | NA | 16 | TRBJ1-3 | TRBV5-1 | NA
TGTGCCAGCAGTTACGAAACGCGAATGGGGACCCAGTACTTC | CASSYETRMGTQYF | NA | 14 | TRBJ2-5 | TRBV6-5 | NA
TGTGCCAGCAGCTTAGCTGCGGCGGGCTACAATGAGCAGTTCTTC | CASSLAAAGYNEQFF | NA | 15 | TRBJ2-1 | TRBV7-2 | NA
TGCAGTGCTAGTCTGTCAGATACGCAGTATTTT | CSASLSDTQYF | few | 11 | TRBJ2-3 | TRBV20-1 | NA
TGTGCCAGCAGCCAATGGACAGGAACCACAGATACGCAGTATTTT | CASSQWTGTTDTQYF | many | 15 | TRBJ2-3 | TRBV3-1 | TRBD1
TGTGCCAGCAGCCCGCCGGGACAGGGGGTTTACAATGAGCAGTTCTTC | CASSPPGQGVYNEQFF | few | 16 | TRBJ2-1 | TRBV11-2 | TRBD1
TGTGCCAGCAGCCCGGCTAGGGGGAGGTACAATCAGCCCCAGCATTTT | CASSPARGRYNQPQHF | NA | 16 | TRBJ1-5 | TRBV12-3/TRBV12-4 | NA
TGCAGCGTTGAGCGGGAGGGGTATGGCTACACCTTC | CSVEREGYGYTF | NA | 12 | TRBJ1-2 | TRBV29-1 | NA
TGTGCCAGCAGTGAATTAGGCAGAACTTCTGGGGCCAACGTCCTGACTTTC | CASSELGRTSGANVLTF | NA | 17 | TRBJ2-6 | TRBV25-1 | NA
TGCGCCAGCAGTGACAGACTAGCGGGGGGTCGAGCAGATACGCAGTATTTT | CASSDRLAGGRADTQYF | NA | 17 | TRBJ2-3 | TRBV10-2 | TRBD2
TGTGCCAGCAGCTTTGCCCCCCGGAGTACTAGCGCGAACACCGGGGAGCTGTTTTTT | CASSFAPRSTSANTGELFF | few | 19 | TRBJ2-2 | TRBV7-2 | TRBD2
TGCGCCAGCAGCACTCCGGGACTAGCGGGAGCCAATGAGCAGTTCTTC | CASSTPGLAGANEQFF | few | 16 | TRBJ2-1 | TRBV5-1 | TRBD2
TGTGCCAGCAGTCCTAAGGGCCGGGACCAAATCACCAGAAACACCATATATTTT | CASSPKGRDQITRNTIYF | NA | 18 | TRBJ1-3 | TRBV12-3/TRBV12-4 | NA